Listed below are T cell receptor beta chains from one sample, sequenced in a study of blood T cell repertoires in COVID-19. Repertoires were generated with immunoSEQ multiplex PCR, while TCRdb's copy carries only in-frame clones and drops some. The sample has roughly 150,000 clones, roughly 90% seen once. Material: peripheral blood. The receptors come from a man in his sixties with acute or convalescent COVID-19. Each CDR3 is given with its conserved first and last residue. D genes are given only for firm matches. Clone sizes are given selectively: once, few, many, or a class where the clone is expanded.

size: once
D: TRBD1
V: TRBV5-4
J: TRBJ1-1
CDR3: CASSRGQGANTEAFF
DNA: TGTGCCAGCAGCCGGGGACAGGGGGCAAACACTGAAGCTTTCTTT

size: .
D: TRBD2
V: TRBV6-2/TRBV6-3
J: TRBJ2-7
CDR3: CASSYQLAGGYEQYF
DNA: TGTGCCAGCAGTTACCAGCTAGCGGGGGGATACGAGCAGTACTTC

size: .
D: TRBD2
V: TRBV5-1
J: TRBJ2-3
CDR3: CASSDSGGAIDTQYF
DNA: TGCGCCAGCAGCGATAGCGGGGGGGCAATAGATACGCAGTATTTT

size: .
D: TRBD1
V: TRBV7-2
J: TRBJ1-1
CDR3: CASSWGQGGRTEAFF
DNA: TGTGCCAGCAGCTGGGGACAGGGTGGGAGAACTGAAGCTTTCTTT

size: .
D: TRBD2
V: TRBV7-8
J: TRBJ2-3
CDR3: CASSSRERGVTDTQYF
DNA: TGTGCCAGCAGCTCGAGGGAGCGGGGGGTCACAGATACGCAGTATTTT

size: .
D: .
V: TRBV9
J: TRBJ2-2
CDR3: CASSSIGSGELFF
DNA: TGTGCCAGCAGCTCTATTGGGAGCGGGGAGCTGTTTTTT

size: .
D: TRBD1
V: TRBV19
J: TRBJ2-7
CDR3: CASSPGRGQALTYEQYF
DNA: TGTGCCAGTAGTCCGGGAAGGGGGCAGGCCCTGACCTACGAGCAGTACTTC

size: .
D: .
V: TRBV27
J: TRBJ1-4
CDR3: CASSLTWQGDEKLFF
DNA: TGTGCCAGCAGTTTAACATGGCAGGGTGATGAAAAACTGTTTTTT

size: .
D: .
V: TRBV24-1
J: TRBJ2-3
CDR3: CATSVQGYTQYF
DNA: TGTGCCACCAGTGTGCAGGGTTATACGCAGTATTTT

size: .
D: .
V: TRBV7-9
J: TRBJ1-4
CDR3: CASSLDAGANEKLFF
DNA: TGTGCCAGCAGCTTAGACGCAGGGGCTAATGAAAAACTGTTTTTT

size: .
D: .
V: TRBV7-9
J: TRBJ2-3
CDR3: CASSLYSTDTQYF
DNA: TGTGCCAGCAGCTTATATAGCACAGATACGCAGTATTTT

size: .
D: .
V: TRBV7-9
J: TRBJ1-1
CDR3: CASSPEVFTEAFF
DNA: TGTGCCAGCAGCCCCGAGGTCTTCACTGAAGCTTTCTTT

size: .
D: TRBD1
V: TRBV4-1
J: TRBJ1-5
CDR3: CASSQDRGRQPQHF
DNA: TGCGCCAGCAGCCAGGACAGGGGGCGTCAGCCCCAGCATTTT

size: .
D: .
V: TRBV18
J: TRBJ2-1
CDR3: CASSRTASYNEQFF
DNA: TGTGCCAGCTCACGGACAGCCTCCTACAATGAGCAGTTCTTC

size: .
D: .
V: TRBV6-5
J: TRBJ2-2
CDR3: CASRNRASTGELFF
DNA: TGTGCCAGCAGAAACAGGGCCAGCACCGGGGAGCTGTTTTTT

size: .
D: .
V: TRBV30
J: TRBJ2-7
CDR3: CAWSVGGSSYEQYF
DNA: TGTGCCTGGAGTGTAGGGGGAAGCTCCTACGAGCAGTACTTC

size: .
D: TRBD1
V: TRBV3-1/TRBV3-2
J: TRBJ1-2
CDR3: CASSQGPPIPGQPYGYTF
DNA: TGTGCCAGCAGCCAAGGTCCCCCCATCCCGGGACAGCCCTATGGCTACACCTTC

size: .
D: TRBD1
V: TRBV6-5
J: TRBJ2-3
CDR3: CASTPWGQLTDTQYF
DNA: TGTGCCAGCACCCCTTGGGGACAGCTCACAGATACGCAGTATTTT

size: .
D: .
V: TRBV12-3/TRBV12-4
J: TRBJ2-7
CDR3: CASSPTGTSEQYF
DNA: TGTGCCAGCAGTCCTACCGGGACTTCTGAGCAGTACTTC

size: .
D: .
V: TRBV27
J: TRBJ1-5
CDR3: CASSSLGAGEQPQHF
DNA: TGTGCCAGCAGTTCCCTCGGGGCAGGGGAACAGCCCCAGCATTTT

size: .
D: .
V: TRBV3-1/TRBV3-2
J: TRBJ1-1
CDR3: CASTPVRGGTEAFF
DNA: TGTGCCAGCACCCCGGTGCGGGGAGGGACTGAAGCTTTCTTT

size: .
D: .
V: TRBV2
J: TRBJ1-1
CDR3: CASSDWGQNTEAFF
DNA: TGTGCCAGCAGTGACTGGGGGCAGAACACTGAAGCTTTCTTT

size: .
D: .
V: TRBV6-5
J: TRBJ1-4
CDR3: CAGGDESLNEKLFF
DNA: TGTGCCGGAGGCGACGAAAGTCTTAATGAAAAACTGTTTTTT

size: few
D: .
V: TRBV29-1
J: TRBJ2-6
CDR3: CSVIAGANVLTF
DNA: TGCAGCGTTATAGCTGGGGCCAACGTCCTGACTTTC

size: .
D: TRBD1
V: TRBV30
J: TRBJ1-4
CDR3: CAWRAQGTNEKLFF
DNA: TGTGCCTGGAGGGCACAGGGGACTAATGAAAAACTGTTTTTT

size: .
D: .
V: TRBV27
J: TRBJ1-1
CDR3: CASSLTPRSDNRRRAFF
DNA: TGTGCCAGCAGTTTAACCCCACGATCCGACAACCGCCGAAGGGCTTTCTTT

size: .
D: .
V: TRBV9
J: TRBJ1-4
CDR3: CASSAGGANEKLFF
DNA: TGTGCCAGCAGCGCCGGGGGGGCTAATGAAAAACTGTTTTTT

size: .
D: .
V: TRBV3-1/TRBV3-2
J: TRBJ1-2
CDR3: CASSQLQGYTF
DNA: TGTGCCAGCAGCCAGCTCCAGGGCTACACCTTC

size: .
D: .
V: TRBV19
J: TRBJ1-2
CDR3: CASSILGRDDYGYTF
DNA: TGTGCCAGTAGTATCCTTGGCAGGGATGACTATGGCTACACCTTC

size: .
D: TRBD1
V: TRBV5-1
J: TRBJ1-5
CDR3: CASSSSGGPQPQHF
DNA: TGCGCCAGCAGCTCTTCAGGGGGCCCTCAGCCCCAGCATTTT

size: .
D: .
V: TRBV18
J: TRBJ2-3
CDR3: CASSPLGQTSTDTQYF
DNA: TGTGCCAGCTCACCCCTGGGACAAACTAGCACAGATACGCAGTATTTT

size: .
D: TRBD2
V: TRBV9
J: TRBJ2-3
CDR3: CASSGSGGADTQYF
DNA: TGTGCCAGCAGCGGTAGCGGGGGGGCAGATACGCAGTATTTT

size: .
D: .
V: TRBV5-1
J: TRBJ2-7
CDR3: CASSPDSHEQYF
DNA: TGCGCCAGCAGTCCAGACAGCCACGAGCAGTACTTC

size: .
D: .
V: TRBV30
J: TRBJ2-7
CDR3: CAWSVRGIRYEQYF
DNA: TGTGCCTGGAGTGTAAGGGGGATCAGGTACGAGCAGTACTTC

size: .
D: .
V: TRBV3-1/TRBV3-2
J: TRBJ1-1
CDR3: CASSGRAENTEAFF
DNA: TGTGCCAGCAGCGGGAGGGCGGAGAACACTGAAGCTTTCTTT

size: once
D: TRBD1
V: TRBV18
J: TRBJ2-5
CDR3: CASSLADRGETQYF
DNA: TGTGCCAGCTCATTGGCCGACAGGGGGGAGACCCAGTACTTC

size: .
D: .
V: TRBV2
J: TRBJ1-5
CDR3: CASSETAGNNQPQHF
DNA: TGTGCCAGCAGTGAAACGGCAGGCAACAATCAGCCCCAGCATTTT

size: few
D: TRBD1
V: TRBV7-9
J: TRBJ1-1
CDR3: CASSPPRGSFTEAFF
DNA: TGTGCCAGCAGCCCCCCCAGGGGGTCATTCACTGAAGCTTTCTTT

size: .
D: .
V: TRBV5-1
J: TRBJ1-5
CDR3: CASSLSPVQGQPQHF
DNA: TGCGCCAGCAGCCTCAGCCCGGTCCAGGGTCAGCCCCAGCATTTT

size: .
D: .
V: TRBV25-1
J: TRBJ1-2
CDR3: CASSDGGQHYGYTF
DNA: TGTGCCAGCAGTGATGGCGGACAGCACTATGGCTACACCTTC

size: once
D: .
V: TRBV5-5
J: TRBJ1-5
CDR3: CASSFEQGPRNQPQHF
DNA: TGTGCCAGCAGCTTTGAACAGGGACCCCGCAATCAGCCCCAGCATTTT

size: .
D: .
V: TRBV6-2/TRBV6-3
J: TRBJ1-2
CDR3: CASSSQTEGYGYTF
DNA: TGTGCCAGCAGTTCACAAACAGAGGGCTATGGCTACACCTTC

size: .
D: .
V: TRBV27
J: TRBJ2-7
CDR3: CASSPRTRPSYEQYF
DNA: TGTGCCAGCAGTCCCCGGACAAGACCCTCCTACGAGCAGTACTTC

size: .
D: .
V: TRBV10-3
J: TRBJ1-2
CDR3: CAISESTSVDRNYGYTF
DNA: TGTGCCATCAGTGAGTCCACTTCTGTTGACAGAAACTATGGCTACACCTTC

size: .
D: TRBD2
V: TRBV13
J: TRBJ2-1
CDR3: CASSTGLAGGEQFF
DNA: TGTGCCAGCAGCACGGGACTAGCGGGGGGCGAGCAGTTCTTC

size: few
D: .
V: TRBV19
J: TRBJ2-7
CDR3: CASSMLTYYEQYF
DNA: TGTGCCAGTAGTATGCTCACATATTACGAGCAGTACTTC

size: .
D: .
V: TRBV21-1
J: TRBJ1-2
CDR3: CATGAAGYTF
DNA: TGTGCCACAGGGGCGGCGGGCTACACCTTC

size: .
D: .
V: TRBV7-8
J: TRBJ2-2
CDR3: CASSPEGVIPGELFF
DNA: TGTGCCAGCAGCCCGGAAGGGGTAATCCCCGGGGAGCTGTTTTTT

size: .
D: .
V: TRBV3-1/TRBV3-2
J: TRBJ2-5
CDR3: CASSAMFLYQETQYF
DNA: TGTGCCAGCAGTGCGATGTTCTTGTACCAAGAGACCCAGTACTTC

size: .
D: TRBD2
V: TRBV5-1
J: TRBJ2-1
CDR3: CASSSGGAANEQFF
DNA: TGCGCCAGCAGCTCCGGGGGGGCTGCAAATGAGCAGTTCTTC

size: .
D: TRBD1
V: TRBV18
J: TRBJ1-5
CDR3: CASSSGQGAGNQPQHF
DNA: TGTGCCAGCTCATCAGGACAGGGGGCAGGCAATCAGCCCCAGCATTTT

size: once
D: .
V: TRBV27
J: TRBJ1-5
CDR3: CASSPQLSEYQPQHF
DNA: TGTGCCAGCAGCCCTCAGTTAAGCGAGTATCAGCCCCAGCATTTT

size: .
D: TRBD1
V: TRBV5-8
J: TRBJ1-5
CDR3: CASSTGDRGSNQPQHF
DNA: TGTGCCAGCAGCACGGGGGACAGGGGAAGCAATCAGCCCCAGCATTTT